These 25 T cell receptor beta chains were all obtained from the same sample, sequenced in a study of shared clonotypes between healthy human individuals. Naive CD8 cells lacked CD45RO, underwent positive selection for CCR7 and left out terminally differentiated effector memory CD45RA+ cells. The repertoire was sequenced with immunoSEQ multiplex PCR; TCRdb's copy has only in-frame clones and lacks some. The table lists around 700,000 clones, 92% of them singletons. What was sequenced was naive CD8+ T cells sorted from blood. Every receptor here comes from a man younger than 45 in good health.

This chain links TRBV29-1 with TRBJ2-1; D might be TRBD2 (6 bases). Per the germline V gene, CDR1 is SQVTM and CDR2 is ANQGSEA. Trimming removed 3 bases from V and 7 bases from J, with 16 bases in between. The CDR3 covers 14 residues. CDR3 residues: CSVDGGGGINEQFF. The CDR3 coding sequence is TGCAGCGTTGATGGCGGAGGAGGGATAAATGAGCAGTTCTTC.

The chain has TRBV6-1 and TRBJ2-7; 9 bases map to TRBD1. Germline lookup yields CDR1 MNHNS and CDR2 SASEGT. V shed 8 bases, J shed 2 bases, and the junction held 7 bases outside the gene matches. This CDR3 has 14 amino acids. The CDR3 coding sequence is TGTGCCAGCGAAAACAGGGGGCCGACCTACGAGCAGTACTTC. It is translated as CASENRGPTYEQYF.

The genes are TRBV9 and TRBJ2-2, with a tentative D call TRBD2 (5 bases). Trimming stripped 4 bases from V and 7 bases from J, with 14 bases between. The CDR3 sequence is 14 residues long. The germline V gene encodes CDR1 SGDLS and CDR2 YYNGEE. The CDR3 sequence is CASSPEGRFGELFF. DNA of the CDR3: TGTGCCAGCAGCCCCGAGGGAAGGTTCGGGGAGCTGTTTTTT.

This chain connects TRBV27 to TRBJ2-3; TRBD2 matches at 7 bases. Trimming cost V 2 bases and J 3 bases; bases outside gene matches: 11. CDR1 and CDR2 (germline): MNHEY, SMNVEV (reference sequence). This CDR3 region has 17 residues. The CDR3 spells CASSLPEGAGITDTQYF. CDR3 coding DNA: TGTGCCAGCAGTTTACCTGAGGGAGCGGGGATAACAGATACGCAGTATTTT.

The V and J genes are TRBV14 and TRBJ2-2; TRBD1 matches 7 bases. Germline trimming cut 7 bases from V and 1 base from J; bases unmatched to any gene: 6. The germline gives CDR1 SGHDN, CDR2 FVKESK. This CDR3 is built from 15 residues. The CDR3 sequence is CASKGRTGNTGELFF. The CDR3 DNA follows: TGTGCCAGCAAGGGACGGACAGGGAACACCGGGGAGCTGTTTTTT. Using reference TRBV14 and TRBJ2-2 for the parts outside the CDR3, the full variable domain is EAGVTQFPSHSVIEKGQTVTLRCDPISGHDNLYWYRRVMGKEIKFLLHFVKESKQDESGMPNNRFLAERTGGTYSTLKVQPAELEDSGVYFCASKGRTGNTGELFFGEGSRLTVL.

In the case of this clone: A far larger clone differs by one base, so this is likely a read error. The chain couples TRBV6-1 to TRBJ2-1; 15 bases match TRBD2. V lost 6 bases, J lost 9 bases, and 3 bases stayed unmatched. CDR1 is MNHNS, CDR2 SASEGT, per germline. The CDR3 is 14 amino acids. CDR3 protein: CASSGLAGGSEQFF. The CDR3, as DNA: TGTGCCAGCAGCGGACTAGCGGGAGGGAGTGAGCAGTTCTTC.

This chain uses TRBV5-1 with TRBJ2-3, with 12 positions matching TRBD1. Germline values: CDR1 SGHRS, CDR2 YFSETQ. Germline trimming cut 3 bases from V and 1 base from J; bases unmatched to any gene: 6. The CDR3 has 17 amino acids. Here the CDR3 reads CASSWGQGAQGTDTQYF. The CDR3 nucleotides are TGCGCCAGCAGCTGGGGACAGGGGGCGCAAGGCACAGATACGCAGTATTTT.

The genes are TRBV9 and TRBJ2-3; 10 positions agree with TRBD2. This CDR3 is built from 15 residues. Germline V gene data show CDR1 as SGDLS and CDR2 as YYNGEE. V shed 3 bases, J shed 1 base, and the junction held 2 bases outside the gene matches. Written as DNA, the CDR3 is TGTGCCAGCAGCGACAGCGGGAGGGGCACAGATACGCAGTATTTT. Translation gives CASSDSGRGTDTQYF.

V gene TRBV4-1 combines with J gene TRBJ1-5; no clear D. CDR1 and CDR2 (germline): MGHRA, YSYEKL. V was pared by 5 bases and J by 5 bases, with 10 bases between. This CDR3 region has 13 residues. The CDR3 DNA sequence: TGCGCCAGCAGCGAAGGAGCGTATCAGCCCCAGCATTTT. Encoded protein: CASSEGAYQPQHF.

V and J are TRBV25-1 and TRBJ2-3; D is undetermined. Germline CDR1 MGHDK, CDR2 SYGVNS. The CDR3 contains 17 residues. The V end was cut by 1 base, the J end by 1 base, with 15 bases between. The CDR3 sequence is CASSESGSLPGTDTQYF. The CDR3 DNA reads TGTGCCAGCAGTGAATCCGGCAGCCTACCAGGCACAGATACGCAGTATTTT.

The CDR3: CASSEPRGRDTEAFF. In DNA, the CDR3 is TGTGCCAGCAGTGAACCCAGGGGGCGCGACACTGAAGCTTTCTTT. This chain connects TRBV6-1 to TRBJ1-1, with 8 positions matching TRBD1. V shed 2 bases, J shed 3 bases, and the junction held 5 bases outside the gene matches. The CDR3 is 15 amino acids. Germline V CDR1 and CDR2: MNHNS, SASEGT.

The J gene is TRBJ2-1, the V gene TRBV19; D is unresolved. The germline gives CDR1 LNHDA, CDR2 SQIVND (reference sequence). The length of the CDR3 is 13 residues. Trimming took off 10 bases at V and 6 bases at J, with 16 bases between the two ends. CDR3 region: CATKRSASNEQFF. CDR3 DNA sequence: TGTGCCACTAAGAGGAGTGCCAGCAATGAGCAGTTCTTC.

The rearrangement links TRBV28 to TRBJ1-4, with D possibly matching TRBD1 (6 bases). This CDR3 is built from 14 residues. V lost 5 bases to trimming and J lost 8 bases, with 15 bases between them. The V gene's germline CDR1 is MDHEN and CDR2 SYDVKM. CDR3 DNA: TGTGCCAGCAGTAAGAGACAGGTTCCGGAAAAACTGTTTTTT. Its translation: CASSKRQVPEKLFF. Drawing the rest from reference TRBV28 and TRBJ1-4, the complete variable domain is DVKVTQSSRYLVKRTGEKVFLECVQDMDHENMFWYRQDPGLGLRLIYFSYDVKMKEKGDIPEGYSVSREKKERFSLILESASTNQTSMYLCASSKRQVPEKLFFGSGTQLSVL.

V and J are TRBV7-2 and TRBJ2-1, with 12 bases that match TRBD1. The CDR3 length is 16 residues. Germline lookup yields CDR1 SGHTA and CDR2 FQGNSA. The trim removed 6 bases at V and 4 bases at J, leaving 7 bases unmatched. CDR3 residues: CASRPGQGADYNEQFF. Here the CDR3 DNA reads TGTGCCAGCAGACCGGGACAGGGGGCGGATTACAATGAGCAGTTCTTC.

The count of this clone is one. The V call is TRBV28, the J call TRBJ2-7; 10 bases are a match to TRBD1. V gave up 2 bases and J gave up 4 bases; unmatched junction bases: 5. This CDR3 spans 15 amino acids. The V gene's germline CDR1 is MDHEN and CDR2 SYDVKM. The CDR3 DNA reads TGTGCCAGCAGTTTAGTCCGGACAGGGGGGTACGAGCAGTACTTC. Translating gives CASSLVRTGGYEQYF.

The chain combines TRBV7-2 with TRBJ2-7; 8 nucleotides align to TRBD2. CDR1 is SGHTA, CDR2 FQGNSA, per germline. The V gene end was trimmed by 6 bases and the J gene end by 5 bases; junction bases not matched to a gene: 15. The CDR3 spans 16 residues. The CDR3 spells CASSEKVGRGANEQYF. The CDR3 nucleotides are TGTGCCAGCAGTGAGAAAGTCGGGAGGGGGGCGAACGAGCAGTACTTC. Full variable domain (outside the CDR3, taken from reference TRBV7-2 and TRBJ2-7): GAGVSQSPSNKVTEKGKDVELRCDPISGHTALYWYRQSLGQGLEFLIYFQGNSAPDKSGLPSDRFSAERTGGSVSTLTIQRTQQEDSAVYLCASSEKVGRGANEQYFGPGTRLTVT.

The V gene is TRBV5-1, the J gene TRBJ2-1, with TRBD2 matching 9 bases. Germline V gives CDR1 SGHRS, CDR2 YFSETQ. The CDR3 totals 18 residues. J was trimmed by 0 bases and V by 3 bases; bases with no gene match: 10. CDR3: CASSSSLGGRASYNEQFF. In DNA form, the CDR3 reads TGCGCCAGCAGCTCCAGCCTTGGCGGGAGGGCCTCCTACAATGAGCAGTTCTTC.

This chain links TRBV27 with TRBJ2-3; TRBD2 matches 10 bases. Trimming removed 3 bases from V and 4 bases from J; junction bases left unmatched: 7. This CDR3 has 16 amino acids. The germline V gene encodes CDR1 MNHEY and CDR2 SMNVEV (reference sequence). The CDR3 nucleotides read TGTGCCAGCAGTTTGGTACTAGCGGGACGGCCAGATACGCAGTATTTT. It codes for CASSLVLAGRPDTQYF.

The chain links TRBV5-6 to TRBJ2-1; 7 bases are a match to TRBD1. V lost 4 bases, J lost 3 bases, and 10 bases stayed unmatched. Germline lookup yields CDR1 SGHDT and CDR2 YYEEEE. The CDR3 totals 16 residues. The DNA of the CDR3 is TGTGCCAGCAGCCCGTTTCTGACAGGGTACTACAATGAGCAGTTCTTC. Amino acids: CASSPFLTGYYNEQFF.

V is TRBV10-2 and J is TRBJ2-7; D ambiguous. In germline, CDR1 is WSHSY, CDR2 SAAADI. The germline V and J ends were trimmed by 3 bases and 0 bases, with 6 bases remaining between them. This CDR3 comprises 13 residues. The CDR3, as DNA: TGCGCCAGCAGTGATCAGGACTCCTACGAGCAGTACTTC. It codes for CASSDQDSYEQYF.

The chain has TRBV6-5 and TRBJ2-5; maybe TRBD1 (6 bases). V was clipped by 7 bases and J by 0 bases, with 15 bases between them. Germline V gene lookup returns CDR1 MNHEY and CDR2 SVGAGI. CDR3 length: 15 residues. The CDR3 DNA sequence: TGTGCCAGCACCCCCCGGACAGAGTACCAAGAGACCCAGTACTTC. This sequence encodes CASTPRTEYQETQYF.

This clone was recorded once. The chain is built from TRBV7-9 and TRBJ1-5; 9 bases map to TRBD1. The J segment lost 0 bases and the V segment lost 1 base, leaving 10 bases of the junction unmatched. Germline loops: CDR1 SEHNR, CDR2 FQNEAQ (reference sequence). The CDR3 has 19 residues. Here the CDR3 reads CASSLGKGQGLYSNQPQHF. CDR3 nucleotides: TGTGCCAGCAGCTTAGGGAAGGGACAGGGACTTTATAGCAATCAGCCCCAGCATTTT.

With regard to this clone: The junction differs from germline at one of its ends, possibly a read error. V and J are TRBV7-7 and TRBJ2-1; D is unresolved. This CDR3 comprises 13 residues. The V gene's germline CDR1 is SSHAT and CDR2 FNYEAQ (reference sequence). CDR3 in amino acids: CASSLFGVNEQFF. The CDR3 bases are TGTGCTAGCAGCTTATTTGGAGTCAATGAGCAGTTCTTC. Full variable domain (rest looked up from reference TRBV7-7 and TRBJ2-1): GAGVSQSPRYKVTKRGQDVTLRCDPISSHATLYWYQQALGQGPEFLTYFNYEAQPDKSGLPSDRFSAERPEGSISTLTIQRTEQRDSAMYRCASSLFGVNEQFFGPGTRLTVL.

This clone was counted a single time. The chain joins TRBV19 to TRBJ2-7; D could derive from TRBD1 or TRBD2 (5 bases each). V lost 7 bases to trimming and J lost 3 bases, with 16 bases between them. Germline values: CDR1 LNHDA, CDR2 SQIVND (reference sequence). CDR3 length: 14 amino acids. The CDR3 sequence: CASTTRDEDYEQYF. For the CDR3, the DNA is TGTGCCAGTACAACCCGGGACGAAGACTACGAGCAGTACTTC.

The chain uses TRBV7-3 and TRBJ2-3, with TRBD1 matching over 7 bases. V lost 5 bases and J lost 5; bases outside the gene matches: 7. Looked up from germline, CDR1 is SGHTA and CDR2 is FQGTGA. There are 14 residues in the CDR3. The CDR3 spells CASSPTGFGDTQYF. The CDR3 DNA reads TGTGCCAGCAGCCCGACAGGGTTTGGAGATACGCAGTATTTT. The full variable domain, with the rest looked up from reference TRBV7-3 and TRBJ2-3, is GAGVSQTPSNKVTEKGKYVELRCDPISGHTALYWYRQSLGQGPEFLIYFQGTGAADDSGLPNDRFFAVRPEGSVSTLKIQRTERGDSAVYLCASSPTGFGDTQYFGPGTRLTVL.